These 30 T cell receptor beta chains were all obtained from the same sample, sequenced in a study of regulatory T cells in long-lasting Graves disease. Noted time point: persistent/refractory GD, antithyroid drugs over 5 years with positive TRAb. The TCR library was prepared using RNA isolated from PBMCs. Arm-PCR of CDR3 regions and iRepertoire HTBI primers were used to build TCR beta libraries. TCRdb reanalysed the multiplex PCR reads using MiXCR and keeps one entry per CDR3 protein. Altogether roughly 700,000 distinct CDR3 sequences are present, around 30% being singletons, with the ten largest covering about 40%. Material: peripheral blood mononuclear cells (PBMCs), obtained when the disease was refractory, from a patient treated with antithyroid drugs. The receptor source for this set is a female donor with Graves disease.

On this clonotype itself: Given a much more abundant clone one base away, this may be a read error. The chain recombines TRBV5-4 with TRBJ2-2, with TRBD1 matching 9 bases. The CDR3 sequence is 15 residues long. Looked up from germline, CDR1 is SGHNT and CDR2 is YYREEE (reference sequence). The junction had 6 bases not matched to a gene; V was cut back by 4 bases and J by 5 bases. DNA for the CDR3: TGTGCCAGCAGCATGGACAGGGGAGTGACCGGGGAGCTGTTTTTT. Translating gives CASSMDRGVTGELFF. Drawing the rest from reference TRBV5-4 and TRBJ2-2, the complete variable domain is ETGVTQSPTHLIKTRGQQVTLRCSSQSGHNTVSWYQQALGQGPQFIFQYYREEENGRGNFPPRFSGLQFPNYSSELNVNALELDDSALYLCASSMDRGVTGELFFGEGSRLTVL.

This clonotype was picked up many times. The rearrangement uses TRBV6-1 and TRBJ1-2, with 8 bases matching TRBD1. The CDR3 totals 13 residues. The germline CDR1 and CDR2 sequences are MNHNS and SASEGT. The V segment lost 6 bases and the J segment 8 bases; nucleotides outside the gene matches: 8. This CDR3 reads CASSEPRGRGYTF. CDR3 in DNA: TGTGCCAGCAGCGAGCCCAGGGGGCGAGGCTACACCTTC.

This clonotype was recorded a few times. As DNA, the CDR3 is TGTGCCAGCAGCTTGGGGACTCATTATGGCTACACCTTC. Translation: CASSLGTHYGYTF. The chain carries TRBV11-2 and TRBJ1-2, with a weak D call TRBD1 (5 bases). Germline loops: CDR1 SGHAT, CDR2 FQNNGV. This CDR3 spans 13 amino acids. V was trimmed by 3 bases and J by 5 bases, leaving 10 bases between them.

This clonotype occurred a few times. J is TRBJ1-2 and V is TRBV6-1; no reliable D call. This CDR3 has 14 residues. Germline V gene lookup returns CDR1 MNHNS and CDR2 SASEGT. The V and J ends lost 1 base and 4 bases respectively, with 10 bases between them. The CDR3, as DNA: TGTGCCAGCAGTGAAGAGGCAGATAGCTATGGCTACACCTTC. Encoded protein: CASSEEADSYGYTF.

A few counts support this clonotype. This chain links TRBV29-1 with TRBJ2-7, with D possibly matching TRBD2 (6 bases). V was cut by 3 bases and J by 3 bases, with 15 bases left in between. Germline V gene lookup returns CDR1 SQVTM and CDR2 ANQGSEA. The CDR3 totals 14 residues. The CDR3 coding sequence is TGCAGCGTTGAGCCCCCCGGGGGAGGCTACGAGCAGTACTTC. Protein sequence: CSVEPPGGGYEQYF.

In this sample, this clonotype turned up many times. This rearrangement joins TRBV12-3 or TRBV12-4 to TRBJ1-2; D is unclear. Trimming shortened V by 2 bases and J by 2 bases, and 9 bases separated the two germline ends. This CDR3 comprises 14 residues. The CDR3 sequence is CASSLKVSNYGYTF. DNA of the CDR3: TGTGCCAGCAGTTTAAAGGTCAGCAACTATGGCTACACCTTC.

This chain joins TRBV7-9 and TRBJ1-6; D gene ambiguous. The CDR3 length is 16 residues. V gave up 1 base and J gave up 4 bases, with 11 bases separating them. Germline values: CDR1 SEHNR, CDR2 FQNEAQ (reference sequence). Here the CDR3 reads CASSLEGGRYNSPLHF. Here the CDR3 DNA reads TGTGCCAGCAGCTTAGAAGGTGGACGGTATAATTCACCCCTCCACTTT.

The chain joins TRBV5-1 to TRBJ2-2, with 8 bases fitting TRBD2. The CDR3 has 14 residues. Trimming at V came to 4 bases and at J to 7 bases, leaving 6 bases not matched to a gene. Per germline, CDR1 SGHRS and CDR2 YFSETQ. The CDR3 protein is CASSPSSGIGELFF. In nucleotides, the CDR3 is TGCGCCAGCAGCCCAAGTAGCGGGATCGGGGAGCTGTTTTTT.

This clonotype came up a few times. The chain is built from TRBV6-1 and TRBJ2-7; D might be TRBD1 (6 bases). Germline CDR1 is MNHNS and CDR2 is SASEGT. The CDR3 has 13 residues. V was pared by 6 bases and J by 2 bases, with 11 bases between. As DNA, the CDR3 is TGTGCCAGCAGGGGGACACCCGCCTACGAGCAGTACTTC. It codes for CASRGTPAYEQYF.

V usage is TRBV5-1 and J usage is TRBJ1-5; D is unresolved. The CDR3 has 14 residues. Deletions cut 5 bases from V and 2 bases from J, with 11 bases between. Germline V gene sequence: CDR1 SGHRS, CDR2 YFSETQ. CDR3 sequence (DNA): TGCGCCAGCAGACCGGACCCGGGCAATCAGCCCCAGCATTTT. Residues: CASRPDPGNQPQHF.

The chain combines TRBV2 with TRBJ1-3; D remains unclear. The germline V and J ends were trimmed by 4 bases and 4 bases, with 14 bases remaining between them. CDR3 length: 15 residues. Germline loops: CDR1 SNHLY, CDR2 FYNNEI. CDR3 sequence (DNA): TGTGCCAGCAGTGGTCGCGGTAAACACGGAAACACCATATATTTT. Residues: CASSGRGKHGNTIYF.

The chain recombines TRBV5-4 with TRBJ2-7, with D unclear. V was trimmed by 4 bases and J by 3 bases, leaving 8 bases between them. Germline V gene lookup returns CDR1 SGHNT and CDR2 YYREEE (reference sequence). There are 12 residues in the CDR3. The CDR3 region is CASSVLDYEQYF. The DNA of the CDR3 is TGTGCCAGCAGCGTCCTCGACTACGAGCAGTACTTC.

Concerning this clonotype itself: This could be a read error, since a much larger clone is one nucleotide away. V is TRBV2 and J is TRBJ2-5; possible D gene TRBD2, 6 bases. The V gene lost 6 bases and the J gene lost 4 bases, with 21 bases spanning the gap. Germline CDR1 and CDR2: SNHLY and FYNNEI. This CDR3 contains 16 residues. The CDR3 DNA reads TGTGCCAGCAGCGGGGTAGCACTAGCACTCCGAGAGACCCAGTACTTC. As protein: CASSGVALALRETQYF.

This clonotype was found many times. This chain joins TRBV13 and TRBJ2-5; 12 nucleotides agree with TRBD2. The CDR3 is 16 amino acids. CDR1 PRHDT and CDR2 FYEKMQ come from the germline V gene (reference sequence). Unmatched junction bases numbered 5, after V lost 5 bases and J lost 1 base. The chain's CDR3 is CASSHTSGRRQETQYF. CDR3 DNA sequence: TGTGCCAGCAGCCACACTAGCGGGAGGCGCCAAGAGACCCAGTACTTC.

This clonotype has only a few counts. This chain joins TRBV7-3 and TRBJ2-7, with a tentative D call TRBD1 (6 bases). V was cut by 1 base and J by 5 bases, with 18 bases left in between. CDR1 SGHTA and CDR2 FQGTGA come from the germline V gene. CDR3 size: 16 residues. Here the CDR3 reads CASSLSGRGSDDEQYF. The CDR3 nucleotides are TGTGCCAGCAGCTTAAGTGGCAGGGGTTCCGACGACGAGCAGTACTTC. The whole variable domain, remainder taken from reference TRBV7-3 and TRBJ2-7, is GAGVSQTPSNKVTEKGKYVELRCDPISGHTALYWYRQSLGQGPEFLIYFQGTGAADDSGLPNDRFFAVRPEGSVSTLKIQRTERGDSAVYLCASSLSGRGSDDEQYFGPGTRLTVT.

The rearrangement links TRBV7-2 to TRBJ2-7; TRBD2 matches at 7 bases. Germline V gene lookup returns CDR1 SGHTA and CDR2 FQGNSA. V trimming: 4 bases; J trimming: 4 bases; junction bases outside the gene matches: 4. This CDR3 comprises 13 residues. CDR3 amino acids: CASSSAGRYEQYF. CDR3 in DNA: TGTGCCAGCAGCTCCGCCGGGAGGTACGAGCAGTACTTC.

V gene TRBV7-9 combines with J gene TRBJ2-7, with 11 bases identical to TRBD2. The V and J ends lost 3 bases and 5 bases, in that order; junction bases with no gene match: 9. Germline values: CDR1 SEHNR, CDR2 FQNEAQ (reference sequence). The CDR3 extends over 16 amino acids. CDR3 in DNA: TGTGCCAGCAGCTTTGGGCTAGCGGGAGGCGTCAACGAGCAGTACTTC. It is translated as CASSFGLAGGVNEQYF.

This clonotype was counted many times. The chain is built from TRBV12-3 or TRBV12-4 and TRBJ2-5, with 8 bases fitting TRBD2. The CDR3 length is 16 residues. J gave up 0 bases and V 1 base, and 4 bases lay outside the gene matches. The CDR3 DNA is TGTGCCAGCAGTTTAGGTCCTAGCGGGTACCAAGAGACCCAGTACTTC. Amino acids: CASSLGPSGYQETQYF.

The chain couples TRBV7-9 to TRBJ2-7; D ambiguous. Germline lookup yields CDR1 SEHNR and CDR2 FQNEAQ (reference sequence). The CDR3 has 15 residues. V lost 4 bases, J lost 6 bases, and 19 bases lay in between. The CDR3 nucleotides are TGTGCCAGCAGCTCGACCCACAATTATACTCTCGAGCAGTACTTC. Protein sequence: CASSSTHNYTLEQYF. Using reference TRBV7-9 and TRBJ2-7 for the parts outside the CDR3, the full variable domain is DTGVSQNPRHKITKRGQNVTFRCDPISEHNRLYWYRQTLGQGPEFLTYFQNEAQLEKSRLLSDRFSAERPKGSFSTLEIQRTEQGDSAMYLCASSSTHNYTLEQYFGPGTRLTVT.

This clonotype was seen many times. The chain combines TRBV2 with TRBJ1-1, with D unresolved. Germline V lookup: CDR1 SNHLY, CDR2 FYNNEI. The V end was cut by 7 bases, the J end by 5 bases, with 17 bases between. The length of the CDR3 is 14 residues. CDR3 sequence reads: CASTVQEVWTEAFF. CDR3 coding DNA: TGTGCCAGCACTGTGCAGGAGGTATGGACTGAAGCTTTCTTT.

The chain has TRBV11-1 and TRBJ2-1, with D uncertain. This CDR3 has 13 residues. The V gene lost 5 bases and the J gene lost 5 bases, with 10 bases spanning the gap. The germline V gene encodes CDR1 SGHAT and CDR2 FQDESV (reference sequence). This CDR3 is CASSPTINNEQFF. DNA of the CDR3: TGTGCCAGCAGCCCTACGATCAACAATGAGCAGTTCTTC.

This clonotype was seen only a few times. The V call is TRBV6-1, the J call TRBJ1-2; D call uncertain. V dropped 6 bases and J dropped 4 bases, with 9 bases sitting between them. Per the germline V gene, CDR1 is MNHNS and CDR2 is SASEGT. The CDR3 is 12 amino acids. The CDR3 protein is CASRATSYGYTF. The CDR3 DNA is TGTGCCAGCAGGGCCACCTCCTATGGCTACACCTTC.

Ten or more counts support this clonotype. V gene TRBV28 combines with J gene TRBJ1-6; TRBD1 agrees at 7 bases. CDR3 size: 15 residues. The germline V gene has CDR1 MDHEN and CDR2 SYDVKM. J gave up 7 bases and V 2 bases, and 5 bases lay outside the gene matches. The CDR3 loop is CASSLDRVWNSPLHF. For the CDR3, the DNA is TGTGCCAGCAGTTTAGACAGGGTATGGAATTCACCCCTCCACTTT.

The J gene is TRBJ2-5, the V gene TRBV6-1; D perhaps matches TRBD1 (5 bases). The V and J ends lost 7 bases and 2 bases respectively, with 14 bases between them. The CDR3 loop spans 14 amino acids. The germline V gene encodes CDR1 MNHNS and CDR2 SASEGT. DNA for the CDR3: TGTGCCAGCAAGCTCGCAGGGATTCAAGAGACCCAGTACTTC. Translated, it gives CASKLAGIQETQYF.

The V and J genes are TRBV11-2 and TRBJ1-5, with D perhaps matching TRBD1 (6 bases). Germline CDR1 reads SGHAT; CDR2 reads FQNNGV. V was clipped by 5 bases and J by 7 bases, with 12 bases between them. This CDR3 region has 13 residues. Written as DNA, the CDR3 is TGTGCCAGCAGCGTGAGGGGGGGGCAGCCCCAGCATTTT. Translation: CASSVRGGQPQHF.

The CDR3 bases are TGTGCCAGCTCCGCCTCAGGGACCCAGTACTTC. It specifies CASSASGTQYF. This rearrangement joins TRBV18 to TRBJ2-5; no firm D call. In germline, CDR1 is KGHSH, CDR2 LQKENI. Trimming took 6 bases from V and 7 from J, leaving 9 bases between them. The CDR3 contains 11 residues.

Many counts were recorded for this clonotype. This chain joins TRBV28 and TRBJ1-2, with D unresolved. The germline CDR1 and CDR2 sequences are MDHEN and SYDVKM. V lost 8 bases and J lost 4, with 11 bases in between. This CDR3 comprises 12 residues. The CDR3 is CASRGSPYGYTF. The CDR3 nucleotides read TGTGCCAGCCGAGGGAGCCCCTATGGCTACACCTTC.

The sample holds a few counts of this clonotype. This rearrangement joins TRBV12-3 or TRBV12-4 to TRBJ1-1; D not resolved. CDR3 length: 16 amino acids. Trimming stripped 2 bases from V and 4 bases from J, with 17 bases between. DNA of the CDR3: TGTGCCAGCAGTTTAAGGTTCGGCAGCGCCGGCACTGAAGCTTTCTTT. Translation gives CASSLRFGSAGTEAFF.

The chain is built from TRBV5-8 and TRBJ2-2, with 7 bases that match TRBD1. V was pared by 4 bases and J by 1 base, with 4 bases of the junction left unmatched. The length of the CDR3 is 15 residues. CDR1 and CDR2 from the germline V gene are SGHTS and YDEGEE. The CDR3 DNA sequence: TGTGCCAGCAGCCAGGGGGATCGGAACACCGGGGAGCTGTTTTTT. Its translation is CASSQGDRNTGELFF.

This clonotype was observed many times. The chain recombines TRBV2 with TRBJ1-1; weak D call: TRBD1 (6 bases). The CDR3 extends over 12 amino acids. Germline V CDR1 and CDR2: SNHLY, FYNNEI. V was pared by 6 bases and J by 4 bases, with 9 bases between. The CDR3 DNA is TGTGCCAGCAGACAGGGAATCACTGAAGCTTTCTTT. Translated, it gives CASRQGITEAFF.